The 8 T cell receptor beta chains below all came from one sample that was sequenced in a study of Graves' ophthalmopathy and Graves' hyperthyroidism. Amplified material comprised TCR beta CDR3 regions derived from RNA transcripts. Second-round multiplex PCR followed a first-round RT-PCR using HTBI primers. One entry per CDR3 protein, called by TCRdb with MiXCR from the multiplex PCR reads. This table holds around 170,000 distinct CDR3 sequences, 30% to 45% found once. Material for sequencing was peripheral blood. The receptor source for this set is a woman in her 40s with Graves' ophthalmopathy.

This clonotype was recorded at least ten times. The chain carries TRBV6-2 or TRBV6-3 and TRBJ2-2; D is unclear. The CDR3 totals 14 residues. The V end was cut by 6 bases, the J end by 5 bases, with 13 bases between. Germline V gives CDR1 MNHEY, CDR2 SVGEGT. For the CDR3, the DNA is TGTGCCAGCAGCCGGGCCCAGGCGACCGGGGAGCTGTTTTTT. Translating it yields CASSRAQATGELFF.

The rearrangement links TRBV6-1 to TRBJ2-7, with a possible D match to TRBD1 (6 bases). This CDR3 is 14 amino acids long. Germline lookup yields CDR1 MNHNS and CDR2 SASEGT. V was clipped by 5 bases and J by 3 bases, with 14 bases between them. The CDR3 coding sequence is TGTGCCAGCAGTCATCAGGCAGGGGTCTACGAGCAGTACTTC. This encodes CASSHQAGVYEQYF.

The J gene is TRBJ1-1, the V gene TRBV27; a possible D gene is TRBD1 (5 bases). The CDR3 consists of 16 residues. V was pared by 3 bases and J by 1 base, with 15 bases between. Germline V gene data show CDR1 as MNHEY and CDR2 as SMNVEV (reference sequence). Here the CDR3 DNA reads TGTGCCAGCAGTTTGGGGACCGGGACTTCGAACACTGAAGCTTTCTTT. This translates into CASSLGTGTSNTEAFF.

This clonotype came up many times. This sequence joins TRBV11-3 and TRBJ2-4, with TRBD1 matching 10 bases. V gave up 1 base and J gave up 4 bases; unmatched junction bases: 7. The CDR3 length is 17 residues. The germline gives CDR1 SGHNT, CDR2 YENEEA. As DNA, the CDR3 is TGTGCCAGCAGCTTAGTCTTGGACAGGGGGGCAAAAAACATTCAGTACTTC. Translation gives CASSLVLDRGAKNIQYF.

This clonotype has ten or more counts. The chain links TRBV20-1 to TRBJ2-7; TRBD2 is a possible D gene (6 bases). Looked up from germline, CDR1 is DFQATT and CDR2 is SNEGSKA (reference sequence). The CDR3 extends over 14 amino acids. The V end was cut by 5 bases, the J end by 0 bases, with 14 bases between. CDR3 residues: CSAGGTASSYEQYF. CDR3 DNA: TGCAGTGCTGGAGGGACGGCGAGCTCCTACGAGCAGTACTTC.

This clonotype was seen ten or more times. V and J are TRBV6-5 and TRBJ2-7; the match to TRBD2 covers 9 bases. The CDR3 length is 15 residues. V shed 4 bases, J shed 2 bases, and the junction held 6 bases outside the gene matches. Germline assignment: CDR1 MNHEY and CDR2 SVGAGI. The CDR3: CASSSNSGSPYEQYF. The CDR3 region has the DNA TGTGCCAGCAGTTCCAATAGCGGGAGCCCCTACGAGCAGTACTTC.

This clonotype was counted many times. This sequence joins TRBV28 and TRBJ2-5; 11 bases map to TRBD1. CDR1 is MDHEN, CDR2 SYDVKM, per germline. With V trimmed by 6 bases and J by 4 bases, 4 bases remained unmatched. The CDR3 sequence is 14 residues long. The CDR3 region has the DNA TGTGCCAGCAGGCTGGACAGGGGGCGAGAGACCCAGTACTTC. It specifies CASRLDRGRETQYF.

This chain connects TRBV7-2 to TRBJ2-7; D is unresolved. The CDR3 consists of 15 residues. The V end lost 4 bases, the J end lost 2 bases, and 15 bases lay between the germline ends. Germline CDR1 is SGHTA and CDR2 is FQGNSA. The CDR3 spells CASSSRRGTTYEQYF. The DNA of the CDR3 is TGTGCCAGCAGCTCGAGAAGAGGAACTACCTACGAGCAGTACTTC. Filled out from reference TRBV7-2 and TRBJ2-7, the complete variable domain reads GAGVSQSPSNKVTEKGKDVELRCDPISGHTALYWYRQSLGQGLEFLIYFQGNSAPDKSGLPSDRFSAERTGGSVSTLTIQRTQQEDSAVYLCASSSRRGTTYEQYFGPGTRLTVT.